This T cell receptor (beta chain) was found in a study of control samples from healthy donors and cancer patients. CDR1 SGDLS and CDR2 YYNGEE come from the germline V gene. This CDR3 has 15 amino acids. The V end was cut by 3 bases, the J end by 0 bases, with 9 bases between. Clones were read by immunoSEQ multiplex PCR, and TCRdb kept only the in-frame ones, dropping some. Of a few hundred thousand clones listed, over 75% are singletons. The sample was PBMCs. The gene calls are TRBV9 and TRBJ2-2, with a weak D call TRBD1 (6 bases). The receptor was isolated from a man aged 35 to 55 with head and neck cancer. The CDR3 region is CASSARTANTGELFF. The CDR3 nucleotides read TGTGCCAGCAGCGCCCGGACAGCGAACACCGGGGAGCTGTTTTTT.